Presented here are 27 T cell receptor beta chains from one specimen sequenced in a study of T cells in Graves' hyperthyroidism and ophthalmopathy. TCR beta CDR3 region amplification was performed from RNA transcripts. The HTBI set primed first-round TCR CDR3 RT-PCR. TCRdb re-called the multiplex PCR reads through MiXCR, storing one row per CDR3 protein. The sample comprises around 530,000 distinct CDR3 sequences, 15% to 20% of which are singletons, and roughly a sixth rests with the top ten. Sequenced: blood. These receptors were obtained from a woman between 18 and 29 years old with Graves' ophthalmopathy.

The CDR3 DNA reads TGCGCCAGCAGCCAAGTCCCCCGATCAGATACGCAGTATTTT. The encoded protein is CASSQVPRSDTQYF. The chain has TRBV4-1 and TRBJ2-3; D unclear. The CDR3 has 14 amino acids. Germline CDR1 MGHRA, CDR2 YSYEKL. The germline V and J ends were trimmed by 1 base and 4 bases, with 9 bases remaining between them.

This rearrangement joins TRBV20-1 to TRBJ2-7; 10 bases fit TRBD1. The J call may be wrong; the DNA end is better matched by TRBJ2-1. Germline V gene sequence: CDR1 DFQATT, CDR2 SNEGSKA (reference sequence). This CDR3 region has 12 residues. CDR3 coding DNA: TGCAGTGCTCGGACAGGGGGGTATGAGCAGTTCTTC. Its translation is CSARTGGYEQFF.

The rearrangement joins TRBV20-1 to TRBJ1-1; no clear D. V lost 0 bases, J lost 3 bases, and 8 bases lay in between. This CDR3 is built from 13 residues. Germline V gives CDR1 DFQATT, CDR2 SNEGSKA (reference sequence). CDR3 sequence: CSARDNLDTEAFF. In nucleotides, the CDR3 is TGCAGTGCTAGAGACAACCTGGACACTGAAGCTTTCTTT.

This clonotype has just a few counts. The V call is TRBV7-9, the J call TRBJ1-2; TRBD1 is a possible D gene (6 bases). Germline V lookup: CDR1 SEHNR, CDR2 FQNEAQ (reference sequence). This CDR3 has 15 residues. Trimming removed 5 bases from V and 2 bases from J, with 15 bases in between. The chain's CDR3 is CASSHGGRGNYGYTF. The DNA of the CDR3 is TGTGCCAGCAGCCATGGGGGCAGGGGAAACTATGGCTACACCTTC.

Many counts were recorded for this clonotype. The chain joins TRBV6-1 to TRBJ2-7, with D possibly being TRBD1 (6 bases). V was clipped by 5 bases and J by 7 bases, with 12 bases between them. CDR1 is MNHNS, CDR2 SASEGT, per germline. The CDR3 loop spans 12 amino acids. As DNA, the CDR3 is TGTGCCAGCAGTCAACAGGGCGATGAGCAGTACTTC. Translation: CASSQQGDEQYF.

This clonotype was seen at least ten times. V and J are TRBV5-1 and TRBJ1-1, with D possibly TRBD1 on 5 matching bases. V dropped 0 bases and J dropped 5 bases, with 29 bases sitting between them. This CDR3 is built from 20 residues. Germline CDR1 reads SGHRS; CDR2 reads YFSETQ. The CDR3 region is CASSLADLPHLLRGETEAFF. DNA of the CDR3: TGCGCCAGCAGCTTGGCGGATTTGCCCCATTTGTTGAGAGGGGAGACTGAAGCTTTCTTT.

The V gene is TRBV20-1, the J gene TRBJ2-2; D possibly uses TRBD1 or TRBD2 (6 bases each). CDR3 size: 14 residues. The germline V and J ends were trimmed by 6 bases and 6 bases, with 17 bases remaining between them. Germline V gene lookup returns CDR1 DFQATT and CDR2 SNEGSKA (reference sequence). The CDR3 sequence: CSAKWGASAGELFF. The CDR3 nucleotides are TGCAGTGCCAAGTGGGGGGCCTCCGCCGGGGAGCTGTTTTTT.

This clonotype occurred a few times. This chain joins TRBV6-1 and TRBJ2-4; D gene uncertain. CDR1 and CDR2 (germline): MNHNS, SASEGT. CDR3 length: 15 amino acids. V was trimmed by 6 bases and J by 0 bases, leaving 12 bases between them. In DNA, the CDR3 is TGTGCCAGCAGCCCCTCATGGGGAGCCAAAAACATTCAGTACTTC. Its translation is CASSPSWGAKNIQYF.

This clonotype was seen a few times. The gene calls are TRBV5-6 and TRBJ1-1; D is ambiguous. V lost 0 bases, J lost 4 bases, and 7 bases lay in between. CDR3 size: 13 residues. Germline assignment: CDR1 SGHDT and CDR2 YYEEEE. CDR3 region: CASSLVASTEAFF. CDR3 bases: TGTGCCAGCAGCTTGGTGGCCAGCACTGAAGCTTTCTTT.

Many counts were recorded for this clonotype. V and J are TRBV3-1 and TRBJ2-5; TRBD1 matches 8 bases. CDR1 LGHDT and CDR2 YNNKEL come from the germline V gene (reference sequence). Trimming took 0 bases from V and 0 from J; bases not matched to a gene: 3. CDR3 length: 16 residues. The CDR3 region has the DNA TGTGCCAGCAGCCAAGAGGACAGGGCGTACCAAGAGACCCAGTACTTC. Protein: CASSQEDRAYQETQYF.

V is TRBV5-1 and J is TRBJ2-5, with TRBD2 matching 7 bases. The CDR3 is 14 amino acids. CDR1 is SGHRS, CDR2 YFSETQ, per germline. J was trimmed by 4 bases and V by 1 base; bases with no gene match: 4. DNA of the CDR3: TGCGCCAGCAGCTTGAACCCTAGCGGAGAGACCCAGTACTTC. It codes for CASSLNPSGETQYF.

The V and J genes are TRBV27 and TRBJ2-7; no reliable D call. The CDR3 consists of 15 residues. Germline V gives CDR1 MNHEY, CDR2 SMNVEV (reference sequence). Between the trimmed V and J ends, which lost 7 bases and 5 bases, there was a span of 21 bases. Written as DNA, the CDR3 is TGTGCCAGCACTTATTCAGGAAATACTCTCCACGAGCAGTACTTC. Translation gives CASTYSGNTLHEQYF.

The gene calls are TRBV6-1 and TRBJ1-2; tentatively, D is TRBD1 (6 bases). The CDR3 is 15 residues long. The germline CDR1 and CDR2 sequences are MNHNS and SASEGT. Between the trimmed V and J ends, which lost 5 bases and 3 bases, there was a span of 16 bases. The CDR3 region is CASSPDRTTDYGYTF. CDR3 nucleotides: TGTGCCAGCAGTCCCGACAGGACGACCGACTATGGCTACACCTTC.

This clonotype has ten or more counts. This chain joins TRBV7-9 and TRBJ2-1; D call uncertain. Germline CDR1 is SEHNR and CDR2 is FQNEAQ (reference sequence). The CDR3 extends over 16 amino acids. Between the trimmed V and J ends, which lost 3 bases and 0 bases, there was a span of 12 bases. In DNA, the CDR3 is TGTGCCAGCAGCTTCCAAGGCCAAAACTCCTACAATGAGCAGTTCTTC. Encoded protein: CASSFQGQNSYNEQFF.

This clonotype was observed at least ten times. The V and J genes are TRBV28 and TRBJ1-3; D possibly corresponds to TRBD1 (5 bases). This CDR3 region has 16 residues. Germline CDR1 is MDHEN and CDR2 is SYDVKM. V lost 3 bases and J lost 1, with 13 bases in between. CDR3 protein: CASSLGLTLSGNTIYF. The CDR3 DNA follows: TGTGCCAGCAGTTTGGGACTGACACTATCTGGAAACACCATATATTTT.

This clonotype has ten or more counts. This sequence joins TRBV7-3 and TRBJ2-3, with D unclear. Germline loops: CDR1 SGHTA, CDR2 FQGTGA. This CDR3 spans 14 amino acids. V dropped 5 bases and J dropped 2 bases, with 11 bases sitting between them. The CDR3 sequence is CASSPVGDTDTQYF. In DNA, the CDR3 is TGTGCCAGCAGCCCGGTTGGGGACACAGATACGCAGTATTTT.

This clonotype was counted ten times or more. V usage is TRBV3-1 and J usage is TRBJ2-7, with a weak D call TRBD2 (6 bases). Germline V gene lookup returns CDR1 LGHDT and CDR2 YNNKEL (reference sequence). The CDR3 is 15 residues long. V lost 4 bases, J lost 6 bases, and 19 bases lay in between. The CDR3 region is CASSLGKGGAREQYF. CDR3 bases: TGTGCCAGCAGCCTCGGTAAGGGAGGTGCGCGCGAGCAGTACTTC.

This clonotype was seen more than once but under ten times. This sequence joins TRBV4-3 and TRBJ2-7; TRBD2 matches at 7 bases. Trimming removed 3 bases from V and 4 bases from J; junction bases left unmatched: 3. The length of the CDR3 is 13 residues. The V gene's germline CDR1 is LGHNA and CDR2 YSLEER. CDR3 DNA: TGCGCCAGCAGCCACCGACTAGCTTACGAGCAGTACTTC. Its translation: CASSHRLAYEQYF.

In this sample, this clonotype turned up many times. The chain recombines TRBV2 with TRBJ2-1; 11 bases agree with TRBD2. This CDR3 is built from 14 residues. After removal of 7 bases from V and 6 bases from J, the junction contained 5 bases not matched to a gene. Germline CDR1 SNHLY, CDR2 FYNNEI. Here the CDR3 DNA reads TGTGCCAGCAATCCGGGACTAGCGGCCAATGAGCAGTTCTTC. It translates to CASNPGLAANEQFF. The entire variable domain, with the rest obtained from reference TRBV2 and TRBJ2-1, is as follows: EPEVTQTPSHQVTQMGQEVILRCVPISNHLYFYWYRQILGQKVEFLVSFYNNEISEKSEIFDDQFSVERPDGSNFTLKIRSTKLEDSAMYFCASNPGLAANEQFFGPGTRLTVL.

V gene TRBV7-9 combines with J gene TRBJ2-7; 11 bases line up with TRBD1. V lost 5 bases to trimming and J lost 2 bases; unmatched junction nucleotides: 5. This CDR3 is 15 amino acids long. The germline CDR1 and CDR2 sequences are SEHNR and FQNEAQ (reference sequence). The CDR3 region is CASSRPGQGAYEQYF. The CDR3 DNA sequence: TGTGCCAGCAGCCGGCCGGGACAGGGGGCCTACGAGCAGTACTTC.

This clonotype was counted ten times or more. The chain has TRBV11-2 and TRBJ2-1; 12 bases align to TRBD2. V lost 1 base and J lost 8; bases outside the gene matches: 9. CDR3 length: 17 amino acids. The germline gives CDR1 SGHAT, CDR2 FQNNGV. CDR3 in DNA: TGTGCCAGCAGCTTAGTTCTAGCGGGAGGGCCAAGCGATGAGCAGTTCTTC. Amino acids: CASSLVLAGGPSDEQFF.

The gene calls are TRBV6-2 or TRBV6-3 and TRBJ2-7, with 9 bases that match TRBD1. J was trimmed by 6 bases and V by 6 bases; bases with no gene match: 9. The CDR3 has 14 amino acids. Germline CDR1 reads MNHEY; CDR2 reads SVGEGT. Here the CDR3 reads CASSLPTGGGEQYF. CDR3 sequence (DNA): TGTGCCAGCAGCTTGCCGACAGGGGGGGGCGAGCAGTACTTC.

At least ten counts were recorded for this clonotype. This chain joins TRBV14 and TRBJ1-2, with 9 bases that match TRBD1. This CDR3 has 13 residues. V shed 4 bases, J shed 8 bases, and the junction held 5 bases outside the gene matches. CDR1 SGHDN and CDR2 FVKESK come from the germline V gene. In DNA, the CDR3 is TGTGCCAGCAGCCTGACAGGGGGAGGAGGCTACACCTTC. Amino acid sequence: CASSLTGGGGYTF.

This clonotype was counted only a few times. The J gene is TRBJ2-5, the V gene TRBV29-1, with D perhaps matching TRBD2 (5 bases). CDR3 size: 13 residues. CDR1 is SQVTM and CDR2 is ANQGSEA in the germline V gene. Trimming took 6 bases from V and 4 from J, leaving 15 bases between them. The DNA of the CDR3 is TGCAGCGTGAGACTACGCCCGGGAGAGACCCAGTACTTC. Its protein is CSVRLRPGETQYF.

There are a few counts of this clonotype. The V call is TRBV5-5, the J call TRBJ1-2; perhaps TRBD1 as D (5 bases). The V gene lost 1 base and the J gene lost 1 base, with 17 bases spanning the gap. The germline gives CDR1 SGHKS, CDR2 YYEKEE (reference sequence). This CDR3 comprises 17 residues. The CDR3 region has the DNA TGTGCCAGCAGCTTGACCGAGGTACAGGAGCGTAACTATGGCTACACCTTC. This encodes CASSLTEVQERNYGYTF. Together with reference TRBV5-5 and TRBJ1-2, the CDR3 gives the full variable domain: DAGVTQSPTHLIKTRGQQVTLRCSPISGHKSVSWYQQVLGQGPQFIFQYYEKEERGRGNFPDRFSARQFPNYSSELNVNALLLGDSALYLCASSLTEVQERNYGYTFGSGTRLTVV.

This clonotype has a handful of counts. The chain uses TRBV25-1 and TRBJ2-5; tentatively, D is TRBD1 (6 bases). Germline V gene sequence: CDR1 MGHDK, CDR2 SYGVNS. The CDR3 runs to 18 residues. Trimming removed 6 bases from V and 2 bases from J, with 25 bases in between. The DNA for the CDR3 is TGTGCCAGCAGGGGAGATGGACAGCGGCTTTCCGGGCAAGAGACCCAGTACTTC. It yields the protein CASRGDGQRLSGQETQYF.

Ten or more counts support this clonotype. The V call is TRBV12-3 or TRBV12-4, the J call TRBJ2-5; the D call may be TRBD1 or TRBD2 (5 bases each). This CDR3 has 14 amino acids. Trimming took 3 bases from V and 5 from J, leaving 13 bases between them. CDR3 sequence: CASSFATGLETQYF. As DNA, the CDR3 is TGTGCCAGCAGTTTTGCAACGGGGCTTGAGACCCAGTACTTC.